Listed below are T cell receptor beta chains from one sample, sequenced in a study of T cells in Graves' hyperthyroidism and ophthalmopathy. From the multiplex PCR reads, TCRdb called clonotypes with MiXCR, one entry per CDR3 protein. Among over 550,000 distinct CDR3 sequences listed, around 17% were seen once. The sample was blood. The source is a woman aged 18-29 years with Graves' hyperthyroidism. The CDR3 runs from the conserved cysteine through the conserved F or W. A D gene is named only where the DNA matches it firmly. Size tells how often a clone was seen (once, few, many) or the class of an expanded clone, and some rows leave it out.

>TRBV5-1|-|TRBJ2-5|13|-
CASSPGPEETQYF
TGCGCCAGCAGCCCGGGACCCGAAGAGACCCAGTACTTC
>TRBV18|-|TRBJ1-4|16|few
CASSPQDLVGDEKLFF
TGTGCCAGCTCACCCCAGGATTTGGTTGGCGATGAAAAACTGTTTTTT
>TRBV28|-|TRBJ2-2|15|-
CASSFPQAGTGELFF
TGTGCCAGCAGTTTCCCCCAAGCGGGCACCGGGGAGCTGTTTTTT
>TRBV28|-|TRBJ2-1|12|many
CASSFLGLEQFF
TGTGCCAGCAGTTTTCTGGGCCTTGAGCAGTTCTTC
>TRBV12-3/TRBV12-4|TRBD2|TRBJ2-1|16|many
CASSPSATSGYNEQFF
TGTGCCAGCAGCCCCTCCGCGACTAGCGGGTACAATGAGCAGTTCTTC
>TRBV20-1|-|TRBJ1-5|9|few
CSARQPQHF
TGCAGTGCTAGACAGCCCCAGCATTTT
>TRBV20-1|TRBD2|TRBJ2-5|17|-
CSANGAFTSGLQETQYF
TGCAGTGCTAATGGGGCGTTTACTAGCGGGCTACAAGAGACCCAGTACTTC
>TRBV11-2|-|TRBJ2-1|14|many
CASSLLGGSNEQFF
TGTGCCAGCAGCTTACTCGGTGGGTCAAATGAGCAGTTCTTC
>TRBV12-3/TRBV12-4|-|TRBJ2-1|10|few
CASSWEQQFF
TGTGCCAGCAGTTGGGAACAGCAGTTCTTC
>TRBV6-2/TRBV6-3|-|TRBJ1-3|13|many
CASRRLSGNTIYF
TGTGCCAGCAGACGCCTCTCTGGAAACACCATATATTTT
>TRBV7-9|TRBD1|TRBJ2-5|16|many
CASSSPDRGRQETQYF
TGTGCCAGCAGCTCCCCCGACAGGGGCCGACAAGAGACCCAGTACTTC
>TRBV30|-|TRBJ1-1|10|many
CAWATEEAFF
TGTGCCTGGGCCACGGAGGAAGCTTTCTTT
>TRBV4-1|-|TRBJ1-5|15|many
CASSQVLLSNQPQHF
TGCGCCAGCAGCCAAGTATTGTTGAGCAATCAGCCCCAGCATTTT
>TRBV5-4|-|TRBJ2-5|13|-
CASRYGGHETQYF
TGTGCCAGCAGGTATGGGGGGCACGAGACCCAGTACTTC
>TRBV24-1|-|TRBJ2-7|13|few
CATSDYDGYEQYF
TGTGCCACCAGTGATTACGACGGATACGAGCAGTACTTC
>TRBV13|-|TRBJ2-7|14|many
CASSSNDGSYEQYF
TGTGCCAGCAGCTCAAACGACGGATCCTACGAGCAGTACTTC
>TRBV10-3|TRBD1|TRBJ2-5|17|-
CATALGQGSSGGETQYF
TGTGCCACTGCGTTGGGACAGGGGTCCTCGGGCGGGGAGACCCAGTACTTC
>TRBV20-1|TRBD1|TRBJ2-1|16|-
CSAPTTGTGGDNEQFF
TGCAGTGCTCCTACTACCGGGACAGGGGGGGACAATGAGCAGTTCTTC
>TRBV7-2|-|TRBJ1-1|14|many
CASSKQGKDTEAFF
TGTGCCAGCAGCAAACAGGGTAAGGACACTGAAGCTTTCTTT
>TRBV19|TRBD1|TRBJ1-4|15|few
CASSDYRGTNEKLFF
TGTGCCAGTAGTGACTACAGGGGAACTAATGAAAAACTGTTTTTT
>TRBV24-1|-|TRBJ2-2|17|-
CATSDDIVGGIPGELFF
TGTGCCACCAGTGATGACATCGTAGGGGGGATCCCCGGGGAGCTGTTTTTT
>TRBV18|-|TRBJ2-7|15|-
CASSLDQGHSYEQYF
TGTGCCAGCTCCTTAGACCAGGGGCACAGCTACGAGCAGTACTTC
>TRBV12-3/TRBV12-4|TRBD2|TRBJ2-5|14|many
CASSSPGGQETQYF
TGTGCCAGCAGTTCCCCCGGGGGGCAAGAGACCCAGTACTTC
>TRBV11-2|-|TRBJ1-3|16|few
CASSFYPGSSGNTIYF
TGTGCCAGCAGCTTCTATCCAGGGTCCTCTGGAAACACCATATATTTT
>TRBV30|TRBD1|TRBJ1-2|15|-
CAWRRRGGRGYGYTF
TGTGCCTGGAGGAGACGAGGGGGCAGGGGCTATGGCTACACCTTC
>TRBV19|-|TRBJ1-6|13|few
CASSTPLNSPLHF
TGTGCCAGTAGTACACCGTTGAATTCACCCCTCCACTTT
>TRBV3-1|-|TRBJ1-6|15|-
CASSPRTVTNSPLHF
TGTGCCAGCAGCCCCCGGACAGTTACTAATTCACCCCTCCACTTT
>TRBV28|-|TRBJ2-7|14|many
CASISPGTQYEQYF
TGTGCCAGCATCTCCCCCGGGACTCAATACGAGCAGTACTTC